These T cell receptor beta chains were read from a single sample in a study of T cell responses to AZD1222 COVID-19 vaccine. The table came from immunoSEQ multiplex PCR; TCRdb's copy has only in-frame clones and leaves some out. This table has approximately 110,000 clones, about 91% appearing once. This specimen was peripheral blood, taken on day 0 of AZD1222 vaccination. Every receptor here comes from an adult in good health. Both conserved end residues are part of each CDR3. Size is stated for part of the rows, as once, few or many counts, or as a class when the clone is expanded.

v_call clone_size cdr3_aa
TRBV6-2/TRBV6-3 - CASSRQGEGADTQYF
TRBV28 - CASSWDPTGLAKNIQYF
TRBV6-5 once CASTVYSGNTIYF
TRBV2 once CASRGGANYGYTF
TRBV28 once CASSYPPSFEAFF
TRBV7-9 - CASSLGPVLNTEAFF
TRBV28 - CASSLTYRGLEAEAFF
TRBV12-3/TRBV12-4 - CASTGTTIHEQFF
TRBV6-2/TRBV6-3 - CASSYLTGDNYGYTF
TRBV14 - CASSQQGSTEAFF
TRBV4-1 - CASSLRDDSYEQYF
TRBV18 - CASSPRAGQGANEQFF
TRBV5-6 - CASSFGENYGYTF
TRBV18 once CASSLSVTGGFAEAFF
TRBV3-1/TRBV3-2 - CASSPRQSMNTEAFF
TRBV11-3 - CASSLVGAATGELFF
TRBV12-5 - CASGLPPGGAGEQFF
TRBV5-1 - CASSPRPGVEKLFF
TRBV7-6 - CASSFGESSYNEQFF
TRBV6-2/TRBV6-3 - CATSIGDNEQFF
TRBV9 - CASSVFTSGGRNEQFF
TRBV7-8 - CASSLRDRGGNQPQHF
TRBV5-6 - CASSSYTTGDSTDTQYF
TRBV2 - CASSEETGLGEKLFF
TRBV28 - CATSGQMNTEAFF
TRBV6-6 - CASSYGLYEQYF
TRBV7-8 - CASSLDSGTSGGRRETQYF
TRBV6-2/TRBV6-3 - CASSQQGNSNQPQHF
TRBV5-4 - CASGKSGANVLTF
TRBV27 - CATAAGGNTEAFF
TRBV7-9 few CASSSNPNTGELFF
TRBV10-3 - CAISDGGTDTQYF
TRBV5-3 - CARSSCGDSVRSPLHF
TRBV27 - CASSLFRGTEAFF
TRBV7-2 - CASSLVVATQETQYF
TRBV12-3/TRBV12-4 - CASSLALTDTQYF
TRBV4-2 - CASSRDSREETQYF
TRBV19 - CASSQTGGDYGYTF
TRBV4-3 - CASSHLTSGAVGYEQYF
TRBV4-3 - CASSQEVGSGANVLTF
TRBV6-5 - CASKNVGSNEKLFF
TRBV7-2 - CASSQNLVNEQYF
TRBV7-6 - CASRRSGTTSDTQYF
TRBV29-1 - CSAMRGTGELFF
TRBV6-5 - CATVGGAGNTIYF
TRBV24-1 once CATSDFGPGKAGNEQFF
TRBV5-1 - CASSLVTPRGVVGYTF